This T cell receptor beta chain appears in the sequencing data of a study of shared clonotypes between healthy human individuals. The CDR3 is made up of 17 amino acids. Losses at the gene ends were 1 base for V and 7 bases for J; bases not matched to a gene: 8. The germline CDR1 and CDR2 sequences are SGHVS and FQNEAQ. Terminally differentiated effector memory CD45RA+ cells were excluded from the naive CD8 cells, which were CD45RO-negative and positively selected for CCR7. Donors included only healthy HIV-negative adults lacking recent acute infections or vaccinations. Assay: immunoSEQ multiplex PCR; the TCRdb copy retains only in-frame clones and omits some. The sample contains roughly 590,000 clones, nearly 97% of which appear only once. On this clone: The antigen is not known.

Overall study findings and caveats: Naive subsets generally exceeded memory subsets in estimated richness.

This chain links TRBV7-8 with TRBJ2-1; 12 nucleotides match TRBD2. This receptor was identified in a woman aged 25 to 45 in good health. The sequenced sample consisted of naive CD8+ T cells sorted from blood. The CDR3 spells CASSLGGLAGGPNEQFF. In DNA form, the CDR3 reads TGTGCCAGCAGCTTAGGGGGTCTAGCGGGAGGGCCGAATGAGCAGTTCTTC.